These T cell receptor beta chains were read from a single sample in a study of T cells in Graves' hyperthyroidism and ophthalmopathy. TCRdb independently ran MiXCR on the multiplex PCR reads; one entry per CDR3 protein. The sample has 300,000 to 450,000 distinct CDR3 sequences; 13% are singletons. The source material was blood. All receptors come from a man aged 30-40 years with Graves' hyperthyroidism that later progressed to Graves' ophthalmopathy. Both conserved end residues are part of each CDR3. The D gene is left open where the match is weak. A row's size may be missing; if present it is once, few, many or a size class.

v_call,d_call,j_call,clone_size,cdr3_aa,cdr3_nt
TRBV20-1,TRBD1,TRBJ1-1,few,CSARGQGAKNTEAFF,TGCAGTGCTAGAGGACAGGGGGCTAAGAACACTGAAGCTTTCTTT
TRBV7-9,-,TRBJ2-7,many,CASSPPPGTQISSYEQYF,TGTGCCAGCAGCCCCCCGCCCGGGACCCAAATAAGCTCCTACGAGCAGTACTTC
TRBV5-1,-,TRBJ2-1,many,CASSFRYNEQFF,TGCGCCAGCAGCTTTCGCTACAATGAGCAGTTCTTC
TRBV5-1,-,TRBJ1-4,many,CASSLRGGEKLFF,TGCGCCAGCAGCTTAAGGGGTGGTGAAAAACTGTTTTTT
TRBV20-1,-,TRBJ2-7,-,CSARDPAGEARKQYF,TGCAGTGCTAGAGATCCGGCCGGAGAGGCTCGAAAGCAGTACTTC
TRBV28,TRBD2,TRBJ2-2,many,CASISLWLAGAGGELFF,TGTGCCAGCATCTCTCTTTGGCTAGCGGGGGCTGGCGGGGAGCTGTTTTTT
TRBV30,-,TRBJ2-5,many,CAWMGDGQETQYF,TGTGCCTGGATGGGGGACGGTCAAGAGACCCAGTACTTC
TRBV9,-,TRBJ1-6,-,CASSDGISSYNSPLHF,TGTGCCAGCAGCGACGGGATTTCCTCCTATAATTCACCCCTCCACTTT
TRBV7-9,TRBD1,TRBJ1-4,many,CASSPDRGELFF,TGTGCCAGCAGCCCCGACAGGGGGGAACTGTTTTTT
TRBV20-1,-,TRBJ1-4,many,CSARDPGASNEKLFF,TGCAGTGCTAGAGACCCAGGGGCCTCAAATGAAAAACTGTTTTTT
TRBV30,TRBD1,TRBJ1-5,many,CAWSKPRDRGPQPQHF,TGTGCCTGGAGTAAGCCCCGGGACAGGGGGCCTCAGCCCCAGCATTTT
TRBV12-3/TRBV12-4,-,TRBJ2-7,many,CASSRTWGRDSYEQYF,TGTGCCAGCAGCCGAACTTGGGGAAGGGACTCCTACGAGCAGTACTTC
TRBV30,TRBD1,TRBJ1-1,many,CAWAGTGGQEAFF,TGTGCCTGGGCTGGGACAGGGGGTCAGGAAGCTTTCTTT
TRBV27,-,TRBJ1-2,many,CASSPSLGEANYGYTF,TGTGCCAGCAGTCCTAGTTTGGGGGAAGCTAACTATGGCTACACCTTC
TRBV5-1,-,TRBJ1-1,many,CASSLVQGYTEAFF,TGCGCCAGCAGCTTGGTGCAGGGCTATACTGAAGCTTTCTTT
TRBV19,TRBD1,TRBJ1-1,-,CASSIGGQATEAFF,TGTGCCAGTAGTATCGGAGGACAGGCCACTGAAGCTTTCTTT
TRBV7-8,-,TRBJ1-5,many,CASSLAEGPQGTQHF,TGTGCCAGCAGCTTAGCGGAAGGGCCACAGGGTACCCAGCATTTT
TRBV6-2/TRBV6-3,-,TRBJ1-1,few,CASSYSSGSREAFF,TGTGCCAGCAGTTACTCCTCGGGCAGTCGTGAAGCTTTCTTT
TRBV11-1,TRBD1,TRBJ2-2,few,CASSLVQGANTGELFF,TGTGCCAGCAGCTTAGTCCAGGGGGCAAACACCGGGGAGCTGTTTTTT
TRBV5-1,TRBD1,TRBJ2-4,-,CASSLTGTENIQYF,TGCGCCAGCAGCCTCACCGGGACAGAAAACATTCAGTACTTC
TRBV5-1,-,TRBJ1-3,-,CASSSGRTPSRMPGNTIYF,TGCGCCAGCAGCTCAGGACGGACCCCGAGTCGGATGCCTGGAAACACCATATATTTT
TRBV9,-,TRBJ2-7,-,CASSVAKTTYEQYF,TGTGCCAGCAGCGTAGCCAAAACCACCTACGAGCAGTACTTC
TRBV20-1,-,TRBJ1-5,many,CSARDFSNQPQHF,TGCAGTGCTCGGGACTTTAGCAATCAGCCCCAGCATTTT
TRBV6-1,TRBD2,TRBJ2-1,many,CASSEASGGANEQFF,TGTGCCAGCAGTGAAGCTAGCGGGGGGGCGAATGAGCAGTTCTTC
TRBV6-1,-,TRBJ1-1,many,CASSPSRGADTEAFF,TGTGCCAGCAGCCCCTCCCGGGGGGCTGACACTGAAGCTTTCTTT
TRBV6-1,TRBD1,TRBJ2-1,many,CASSTGTGGHNEQFF,TGTGCCAGCAGTACCGGGACAGGGGGCCACAATGAGCAGTTCTTC
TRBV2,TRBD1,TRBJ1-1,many,CASSGTGATEAFF,TGTGCCAGCAGTGGGACAGGGGCCACTGAAGCTTTCTTT
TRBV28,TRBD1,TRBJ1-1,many,CAITGDTEAFF,TGTGCCATAACAGGGGACACTGAAGCTTTCTTT
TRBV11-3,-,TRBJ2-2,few,CASKGSGELFF,TGTGCCAGCAAGGGGTCCGGGGAGCTGTTTTTT
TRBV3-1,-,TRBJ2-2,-,CASSPDALESNTGELFF,TGTGCCAGCAGTCCCGACGCTCTTGAATCGAACACCGGGGAGCTGTTTTTT
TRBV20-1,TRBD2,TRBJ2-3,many,CSARASGGATDTQYF,TGCAGTGCTAGAGCCAGCGGGGGGGCCACAGATACGCAGTATTTT
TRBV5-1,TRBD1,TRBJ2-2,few,CASSLSGRGLNTGELFF,TGCGCCAGCAGCTTGTCCGGCAGGGGGCTAAACACCGGGGAGCTGTTTTTT
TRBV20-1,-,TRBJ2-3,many,CSADLELSTDTQYF,TGCAGTGCTGATTTGGAGTTAAGCACAGATACGCAGTATTTT
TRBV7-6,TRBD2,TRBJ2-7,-,CASSPKRGDWYEQYF,TGTGCCAGCAGTCCCAAGCGGGGGGACTGGTACGAGCAGTACTTC
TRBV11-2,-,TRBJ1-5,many,CASSNRAGGRQPQHF,TGTGCCAGCAGCAACAGGGCCGGGGGGCGGCAGCCCCAGCATTTT